The T cell receptor beta chain described here comes from a study of cytomegalovirus exposure and HLA in healthy donors. The CDR3 has 16 residues. From germline, CDR1 is ENHRY and CDR2 SYGVKD. Trimming removed 3 bases from V and 5 bases from J; junction bases left unmatched: 9. Primers included in the PCR were 60 Vbeta and 13 Jbeta primers. TCRdb's copy holds only in-frame clones and misses some; the assay was immunoSEQ multiplex PCR. This table holds some 110,000 clones. The chain recombines TRBV10-3 with TRBJ2-1; TRBD1 aligns across 8 bases. Sequences were obtained from PBMCs. The TCR comes from a man in his forties in good health and CMV-seropositive. CDR3 loop: CAISEKDRAPNNEQFF. The CDR3 nucleotides are TGTGCCATCAGTGAAAAGGACAGGGCCCCCAACAATGAGCAGTTCTTC.